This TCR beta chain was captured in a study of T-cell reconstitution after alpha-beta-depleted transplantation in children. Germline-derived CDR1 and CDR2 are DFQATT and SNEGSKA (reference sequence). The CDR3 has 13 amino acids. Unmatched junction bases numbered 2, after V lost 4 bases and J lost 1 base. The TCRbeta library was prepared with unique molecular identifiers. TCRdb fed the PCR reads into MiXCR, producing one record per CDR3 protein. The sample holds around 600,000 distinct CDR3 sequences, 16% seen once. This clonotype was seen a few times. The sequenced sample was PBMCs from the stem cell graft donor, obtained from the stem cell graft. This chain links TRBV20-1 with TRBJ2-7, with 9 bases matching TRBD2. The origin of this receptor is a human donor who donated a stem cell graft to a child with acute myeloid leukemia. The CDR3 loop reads CSATSGNSYEQYV. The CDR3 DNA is TGCAGTGCTACTAGCGGGAATTCCTACGAGCAGTACGTC.